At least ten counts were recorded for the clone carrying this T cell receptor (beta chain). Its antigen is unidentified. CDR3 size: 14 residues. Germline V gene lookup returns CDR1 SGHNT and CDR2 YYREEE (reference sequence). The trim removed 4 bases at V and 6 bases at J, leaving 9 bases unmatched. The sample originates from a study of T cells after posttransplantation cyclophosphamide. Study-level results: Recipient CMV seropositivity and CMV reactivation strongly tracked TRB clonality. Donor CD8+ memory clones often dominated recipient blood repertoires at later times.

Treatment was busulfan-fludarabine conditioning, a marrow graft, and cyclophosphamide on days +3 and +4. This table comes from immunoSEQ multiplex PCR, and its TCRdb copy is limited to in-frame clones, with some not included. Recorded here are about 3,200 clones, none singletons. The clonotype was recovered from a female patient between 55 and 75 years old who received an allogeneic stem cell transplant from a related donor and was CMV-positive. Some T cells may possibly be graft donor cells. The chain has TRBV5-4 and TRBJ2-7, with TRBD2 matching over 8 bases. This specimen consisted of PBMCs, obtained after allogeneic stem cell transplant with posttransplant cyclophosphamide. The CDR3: CASSPGLVLSEQYF. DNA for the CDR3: TGTGCCAGCAGCCCGGGACTAGTTCTAAGCGAGCAGTACTTC.